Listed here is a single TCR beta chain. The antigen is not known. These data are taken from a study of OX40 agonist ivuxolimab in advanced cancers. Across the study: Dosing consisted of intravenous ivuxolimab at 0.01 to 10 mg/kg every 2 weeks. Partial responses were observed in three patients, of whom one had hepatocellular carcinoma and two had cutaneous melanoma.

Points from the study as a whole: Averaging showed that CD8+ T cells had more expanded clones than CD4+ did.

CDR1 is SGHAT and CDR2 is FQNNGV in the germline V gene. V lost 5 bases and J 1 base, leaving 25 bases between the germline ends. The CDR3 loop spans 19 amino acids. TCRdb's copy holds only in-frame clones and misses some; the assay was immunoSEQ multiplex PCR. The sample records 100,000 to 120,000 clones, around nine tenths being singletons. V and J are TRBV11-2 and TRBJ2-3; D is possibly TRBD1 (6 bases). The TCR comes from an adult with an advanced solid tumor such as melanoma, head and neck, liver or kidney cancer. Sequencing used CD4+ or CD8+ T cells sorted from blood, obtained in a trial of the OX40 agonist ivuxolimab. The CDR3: CASSPGRIFSGARTDTQYF. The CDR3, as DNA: TGTGCCAGCAGCCCAGGACGGATCTTCTCAGGGGCTCGCACAGATACGCAGTATTTT.